The T cell receptor gamma chain under discussion was sequenced for a study of γδ T cells in repeated Plasmodium falciparum infection. TCRdb reapplied CATT to the multiplex PCR reads. The sample consists of 25,000 to 35,000 gamma-chain clones, 1.4% of them appearing once. Gammadelta T cells were flow-sorted from PBMC into Vgamma9/Vdelta2+ and Vdelta2-negative populations for bulk analysis. This clone was recorded at least ten times. The protein held in TCRdb is that of a much larger clone and does not match this DNA's translation at residue 8, likely because of a read error; the protein shown is translated from the DNA. The germline gives CDR1 GITISATS, CDR2 ISYDGTV (reference sequence). V lost 1 base and J lost 5; bases outside the gene matches: 14. The CDR3 is 20 residues long.

Sequenced input: gamma-delta T cells from blood. The receptor was derived from a pool of human donors (malaria-infected and uninfected, not separated). The chain carries TRGV9 and TRGJP. No J gene is reported in TCRdb; it was inferred here by comparing the DNA with germline. CDR3 sequence: CALWEVPAWEKELGKKIKVF. CDR3 DNA: TGTGCCTTGTGGGAGGTCCCAGCCTGGGAGAAAGAGTTGGGCAAAAAAATCAAGGTATTT.